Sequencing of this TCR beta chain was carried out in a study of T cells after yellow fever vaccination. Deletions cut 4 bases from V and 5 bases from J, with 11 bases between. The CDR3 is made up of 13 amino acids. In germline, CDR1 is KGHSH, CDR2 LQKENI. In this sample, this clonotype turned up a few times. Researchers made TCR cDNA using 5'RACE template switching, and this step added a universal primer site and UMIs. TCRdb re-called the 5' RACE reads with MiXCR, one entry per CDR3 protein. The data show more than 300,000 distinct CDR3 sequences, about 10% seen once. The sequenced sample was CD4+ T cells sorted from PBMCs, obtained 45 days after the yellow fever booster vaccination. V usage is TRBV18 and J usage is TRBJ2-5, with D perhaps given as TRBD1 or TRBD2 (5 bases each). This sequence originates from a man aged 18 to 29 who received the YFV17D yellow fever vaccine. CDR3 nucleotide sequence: TGTGCCAGCTCACGACGGGGCAGGGAGACCCAGTACTTC. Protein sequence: CASSRRGRETQYF.